This T cell receptor (beta chain) was obtained from a study of STAT3 mutations in large granular lymphocyte leukemia. General observations from the study: Suggested: STAT3 mutation was not the ancestral event for these clonal expansions. In T-cell large granular lymphocyte leukemia, about half of patients showed multiple immunodominant subclonotypes. Samples missed the first appearance of the clone.

Concerning this clone: The target antigen is unknown.

TCRbeta libraries averaged around 41,000 productive templates per sample. The data were produced by immunoSEQ multiplex PCR, yet TCRdb's version contains in-frame clones alone and is incomplete. The sample gives roughly 6,500 clones, around three fifths of which show up once; around three quarters is in the top ten. From germline, CDR1 is MNHEY and CDR2 SMNVEV (reference sequence). The CDR3 sequence is 15 residues long. Trimming cost V 5 bases and J 6 bases, with 17 bases left between them. The chain couples TRBV27 to TRBJ1-5, with D unclear. The specimen was peripheral blood mononuclear cells. The sequence was obtained from a boy between 10 and 17 years old with T-cell large granular lymphocyte leukemia. Some clones in this sample may be carry-over from other donors' samples. The CDR3 sequence is CASSPLRRVGQPQHF. CDR3 in DNA: TGTGCCAGCAGTCCCCTTAGGAGGGTAGGTCAGCCCCAGCATTTT.